These 5 T cell receptor beta chains were all obtained from the same sample, sequenced in a study of CD8+ T cells in alopecia areata. Reverse transcription of extracted RNA yielded cDNA, which provided the sequencing template. TCRdb keeps only in-frame clones here, not all; method: immunoSEQ multiplex PCR. The data contain 200,000 or so clones, 50% to 60% of them singletons. The sequences come from CD4+ T cells sorted from blood, collected at week 0. The receptors derive from a human donor with alopecia areata.

This clone appeared a single time. This sequence joins TRBV7-8 and TRBJ2-5; D not resolved. V dropped 5 bases and J dropped 3 bases, with 7 bases sitting between them. The CDR3 length is 12 residues. Germline V CDR1 and CDR2: SGHVS, FQNEAQ. The CDR3 DNA reads TGTGCCAGCAGCCAAGACAAAGAGACCCAGTACTTC. Translated: CASSQDKETQYF.

This clone was counted a single time. The CDR3 nucleotides read TGTGCCAGCGGGGATCCCGGGACAATGAACACTGAAGCTTTCTTT. Its protein is CASGDPGTMNTEAFF. The rearrangement uses TRBV6-5 and TRBJ1-1; the D gene is possibly TRBD1 (6 bases). Trimming took 8 bases from V and 0 from J, leaving 16 bases between them. CDR3 length: 15 amino acids. CDR1 and CDR2 from the germline V gene are MNHEY and SVGAGI.

This clone has just one count. The rearrangement joins TRBV5-1 to TRBJ2-7; 9 bases agree with TRBD2. The CDR3 is 14 residues long. The trim removed 3 bases at V and 1 base at J, leaving 2 bases unmatched. In germline, CDR1 is SGHRS, CDR2 YFSETQ. In nucleotides, the CDR3 is TGCGCCAGCAGCTCCACTAGCGGGTCCTACGAGCAGTACTTC. This codes for CASSSTSGSYEQYF.

This clone was observed a few times. The J gene is TRBJ1-2, the V gene TRBV29-1, with TRBD1 identical over 12 bases. This CDR3 has 18 residues. The junction had 16 bases not matched to a gene; V was cut back by 5 bases and J by 3 bases. The V gene's germline CDR1 is SQVTM and CDR2 ANQGSEA. CDR3 in DNA: TGCAGCGTTCTCAAAACGCCCGGGACAGGGGGCGGCGACTATGGCTACACCTTC. Translation: CSVLKTPGTGGGDYGYTF.

For this clone: The sample has other DNA sequences that encode this CDR3 too. The V gene is TRBV5-6, the J gene TRBJ2-3; 9 bases match TRBD2. CDR1 and CDR2 (germline): SGHDT, YYEEEE. The CDR3 totals 15 residues. V lost 2 bases and J lost 1; bases outside the gene matches: 2. The CDR3 DNA sequence: TGTGCCAGCAGCTTTCGGACTAGCGGCACAGATACGCAGTATTTT. This gives the protein CASSFRTSGTDTQYF.